The T cell receptor (beta chain) described here comes from a study of post-analysis software for immune sequencing data. A word on this clonotype: The target antigen is unknown.

TCR beta cDNA libraries had unique molecular identifiers. A single record per CDR3 protein comes from TCRdb applying MiXCR to the PCR reads. This table holds approximately 660,000 distinct CDR3 sequences, roughly three fifths found once. Study-level findings and limits: There were five TRBV segments more frequent in patients than controls, and TRBV5-6, TRBV5-1 and TRBV20-1 were among them.

The CDR3 runs to 18 residues. The germline V gene has CDR1 LGHDT and CDR2 YNNKEL (reference sequence). V lost 0 bases, J lost 4 bases, and 9 bases stayed unmatched. The receptor was derived from a girl aged 2 to 9 with multiple sclerosis. The sample taken for sequencing was blood. The rearrangement uses TRBV3-1 and TRBJ2-1; 10 nucleotides agree with TRBD2. DNA for the CDR3: TGTGCCAGCAGCCAAGAGGGAAATCTAGCGGGAGAATACAATGAGCAGTTCTTC. Encoded protein: CASSQEGNLAGEYNEQFF.